One sample yielded the 31 T cell receptor beta chains listed below, sequenced in a study of beta chain features in type 1 diabetes. The study reverse transcribed the entire isolated RNA, so it sequenced expressed TCRB transcripts. TCRdb's table, derived via immunoSEQ multiplex PCR, lists solely in-frame clones and lacks some. The sample shows about 230,000 clones, over 8.5% of them seen only once. Sequencing was done on a sample of naive CD4+ T cells from blood. The origin of the receptors is a young woman in good health.

This clone was observed many times. The chain couples TRBV29-1 to TRBJ2-5; the D gene is possibly TRBD1 (5 bases). CDR1 SQVTM and CDR2 ANQGSEA come from the germline V gene. CDR3 size: 12 residues. The ends were cut back, 7 bases at V and 3 bases at J, with 12 bases in the middle. This chain's CDR3 is CSGIGREETQYF. Here the CDR3 DNA reads TGCAGCGGTATAGGCAGGGAAGAGACCCAGTACTTC.

The chain carries TRBV11-2 and TRBJ2-1; 9 nucleotides agree with TRBD1. The germline V gene encodes CDR1 SGHAT and CDR2 FQNNGV. CDR3 size: 15 residues. Unmatched junction bases numbered 11, after V lost 5 bases and J lost 9 bases. CDR3 loop: CASSPTGGGYTEQFF. The CDR3 nucleotides are TGTGCCAGCAGCCCAACAGGGGGCGGATATACTGAGCAGTTCTTC. Full variable domain (outside the CDR3, taken from reference TRBV11-2 and TRBJ2-1): EAGVAQSPRYKIIEKRQSVAFWCNPISGHATLYWYQQILGQGPKLLIQFQNNGVVDDSQLPKDRFSAERLKGVDSTLKIQPAKLEDSAVYLCASSPTGGGYTEQFFGPGTRLTVL.

This clone was observed a handful of times. V gene TRBV18 combines with J gene TRBJ2-1; 7 bases line up with TRBD1. V shed 4 bases and J 6 bases; nucleotides not matched to a gene: 12. Germline V CDR1 and CDR2: KGHSH, LQKENI. There are 16 residues in the CDR3. As DNA, the CDR3 is TGTGCCAGCTCACTTTTCCCTACAGGGGCTTCCAATGAGCAGTTCTTC. Translating it yields CASSLFPTGASNEQFF. Looking up the rest from reference TRBV18 and TRBJ2-1 gives the full variable domain: NAGVMQNPRHLVRRRGQEARLRCSPMKGHSHVYWYRQLPEEGLKFMVYLQKENIIDESGMPKERFSAEFPKEGPSILRIQQVVRGDSAAYFCASSLFPTGASNEQFFGPGTRLTVL.

This clone was seen a handful of times. The V and J genes are TRBV6-5 and TRBJ2-7, with D tentatively TRBD2 (6 bases). This CDR3 region has 13 residues. In germline, CDR1 is MNHEY, CDR2 SVGAGI. V shed 6 bases and J shed 2 bases, with 11 bases lying between them. The CDR3 loop is CASSRTGAYEQYF. The CDR3 region has the DNA TGTGCCAGCAGCCGGACGGGAGCCTACGAGCAGTACTTC.

This clone was recorded a few times. This rearrangement joins TRBV20-1 to TRBJ2-5; D remains unclear. V was clipped by 6 bases and J by 7 bases, with 12 bases between them. This CDR3 is 11 amino acids long. Germline lookup yields CDR1 DFQATT and CDR2 SNEGSKA (reference sequence). The CDR3 DNA reads TGCAGTGCCACCCTACTTGGGACCCAGTACTTC. This encodes CSATLLGTQYF.

The CDR3 spells CASSRGAGNQPQHF. CDR3 coding DNA: TGTGCCAGCAGCCGCGGGGCTGGCAATCAGCCCCAGCATTTT. The chain recombines TRBV5-6 with TRBJ1-5; weak D call: TRBD1 (5 bases). The CDR3 runs to 14 residues. V dropped 4 bases and J dropped 2 bases, with 10 bases sitting between them. Germline CDR1 reads SGHDT; CDR2 reads YYEEEE.

This clone was counted between two and nine times. The chain carries TRBV7-9 and TRBJ2-5; TRBD1 matches at 9 bases. The J call may be incorrect, as the DNA end agrees better with TRBJ2-7. This CDR3 comprises 14 residues. Germline CDR1 is SEHNR and CDR2 is FQNEAQ (reference sequence). CDR3 protein: CASSPGTGPDEQYF. CDR3 bases: TGTGCCAGCAGCCCCGGGACAGGGCCTGACGAGCAGTACTTC.

V gene TRBV6-1 combines with J gene TRBJ1-2; 7 nucleotides match TRBD1. CDR3 size: 13 residues. Germline V gene sequence: CDR1 MNHNS, CDR2 SASEGT. J gave up 5 bases and V 0 bases, and 0 bases lay outside the gene matches. Here the CDR3 reads CASSEAGQYGYTF. The CDR3, as DNA: TGTGCCAGCAGTGAAGCGGGACAGTATGGCTACACCTTC.

The table lists this clone with a few counts. CDR3 DNA sequence: TGTGCCAGCAGTGAAGCTGTACAGGGGGCAGCCACTGAAGCTTTCTTT. Translating it yields CASSEAVQGAATEAFF. V and J are TRBV6-1 and TRBJ1-1, with 9 bases fitting TRBD1. V gave up 0 bases and J gave up 4 bases; unmatched junction bases: 6. Germline V gives CDR1 MNHNS, CDR2 SASEGT. The CDR3 is 16 amino acids.

As DNA, the CDR3 is TGTGCCATCAGTGACAGTTCCTACGAGCAGTACTTC. Encoded protein: CAISDSSYEQYF. The rearrangement links TRBV10-3 to TRBJ2-7, with D hard to call. The CDR3 consists of 12 residues. The germline V gene has CDR1 ENHRY and CDR2 SYGVKD. V dropped 3 bases and J dropped 1 base, with 4 bases sitting between them.

This clone showed up just a few times. This chain uses TRBV7-9 with TRBJ1-1, with 7 bases lining up with TRBD1. V lost 4 bases to trimming and J lost 4 bases; unmatched junction nucleotides: 9. The germline V gene encodes CDR1 SEHNR and CDR2 FQNEAQ (reference sequence). The CDR3 loop spans 15 amino acids. The DNA of the CDR3 is TGTGCCAGCAGCTCTGGACAGGCCCGGGTCACTGAAGCTTTCTTT. Its translation is CASSSGQARVTEAFF.

The sample holds a few counts of this clone. This chain joins TRBV6-1 and TRBJ1-5; D perhaps matches TRBD1 (5 bases). V was shortened by 1 base and J by 0 bases, with 13 bases between the two germline ends. The germline V gene has CDR1 MNHNS and CDR2 SASEGT. The CDR3 has 17 amino acids. CDR3 in DNA: TGTGCCAGCAGTGAAGATGGGGCAGCTTATAGCAATCAGCCCCAGCATTTT. Translated, it gives CASSEDGAAYSNQPQHF.

The gene calls are TRBV4-1 and TRBJ1-1; the match to TRBD1 covers 7 bases. The CDR3 runs to 20 residues. The germline V gene encodes CDR1 MGHRA and CDR2 YSYEKL. The ends lost 1 base at V and 3 bases at J; junction bases unmatched: 20. The chain's CDR3 is CASSQVPVGRGTSWYTEAFF. The CDR3 DNA follows: TGCGCCAGCAGCCAAGTTCCGGTGGGCAGGGGGACGTCTTGGTACACTGAAGCTTTCTTT.

This chain links TRBV19 with TRBJ2-3; possible D gene TRBD2, 7 bases. Germline V gene sequence: CDR1 LNHDA, CDR2 SQIVND (reference sequence). Trimming removed 6 bases at V and 4 bases at J, with 14 bases between. CDR3 length equals 14 residues. This CDR3 reads CASSRGGPADTQYF. DNA for the CDR3: TGTGCCAGTAGCCGCGGGGGCCCCGCAGATACGCAGTATTTT.

This rearrangement joins TRBV6-5 to TRBJ2-7; 8 nucleotides line up with TRBD1. CDR1 and CDR2 from the germline V gene are MNHEY and SVGAGI. CDR3 length equals 14 residues. V gave up 5 bases and J gave up 4 bases; unmatched junction bases: 7. The CDR3 is CASSATGGGYEQYF. The CDR3 coding sequence is TGTGCCAGCAGTGCAACAGGGGGAGGTTACGAGCAGTACTTC.

The chain is built from TRBV10-3 and TRBJ2-3; tentative D call: TRBD2 (5 bases). CDR1 is ENHRY, CDR2 SYGVKD, per germline. Trimming removed 3 bases from V and 2 bases from J, with 9 bases in between. The CDR3 runs 14 residues. The CDR3 here is CAISDKRNTDTQYF. The CDR3 DNA sequence: TGTGCCATCAGTGATAAGCGGAACACAGATACGCAGTATTTT.

In its sample, this clone was seen a few times. This chain links TRBV9 with TRBJ2-1; 8 bases line up with TRBD2. CDR3 length: 17 residues. The germline V gene encodes CDR1 SGDLS and CDR2 YYNGEE. Unmatched junction bases numbered 10, after V lost 4 bases and J lost 1 base. The CDR3: CASSLTWASGSYNEQFF. CDR3 DNA: TGTGCCAGCAGCCTCACGTGGGCTAGCGGGTCCTACAATGAGCAGTTCTTC.

This clone was observed a few times. The germline gene is not matched at one end of the junction; a read error may be the cause. This chain joins TRBV7-7 and TRBJ2-1; tentatively, D is TRBD1 (7 bases). This CDR3 spans 16 amino acids. Germline V gene sequence: CDR1 SSHAT, CDR2 FNYEAQ (reference sequence). The CDR3 region is CASSLGGQGGYNEQFF. CDR3 bases: TGTGCTAGCAGCCTGGGGGGCCAGGGGGGCTACAATGAGCAGTTCTTC.

The genes are TRBV5-1 and TRBJ2-3; 11 bases are shared with TRBD1. Per germline, CDR1 SGHRS and CDR2 YFSETQ. This CDR3 spans 18 amino acids. J gave up 2 bases and V 3 bases, and 11 bases lay outside the gene matches. CDR3 sequence reads: CASSYRTGGAGHTDTQYF. The CDR3 DNA reads TGCGCCAGCAGCTATAGGACAGGGGGCGCTGGCCACACAGATACGCAGTATTTT.

The V and J genes are TRBV19 and TRBJ2-7; 7 nucleotides match TRBD1. This CDR3 contains 14 residues. V gave up 5 bases and J gave up 4 bases; unmatched junction bases: 8. CDR1 is LNHDA, CDR2 SQIVND, per germline (reference sequence). The CDR3 nucleotides read TGTGCCAGTAGTCCAGTCGGGACAGCATACGAGCAGTACTTC. This codes for CASSPVGTAYEQYF.

This clone was recorded a few times. This chain joins TRBV19 and TRBJ1-2, with D unclear. Looked up from germline, CDR1 is LNHDA and CDR2 is SQIVND (reference sequence). Trimming pared 3 bases from V and 2 bases from J, leaving 10 bases between. This CDR3 is 14 amino acids long. CDR3 DNA: TGTGCCAGTAGTATTCGGACGGGGAACTATGGCTACACCTTC. Encoded protein: CASSIRTGNYGYTF.

This rearrangement joins TRBV4-2 to TRBJ1-1, with TRBD1 as a possible D gene (6 bases). Germline CDR1 reads LGHNA; CDR2 reads YNFKEQ. Trimming stripped 0 bases from V and 5 bases from J, with 13 bases between. The CDR3 length is 15 residues. DNA of the CDR3: TGTGCCAGCAGCCAAGATTACAGGGTAGGGACTGAAGCTTTCTTT. As protein: CASSQDYRVGTEAFF.

This rearrangement joins TRBV6-5 to TRBJ2-7; 9 positions match TRBD2. V gave up 6 bases and J gave up 6 bases; unmatched junction bases: 6. The length of the CDR3 is 13 residues. Germline V lookup: CDR1 MNHEY, CDR2 SVGAGI. Written as DNA, the CDR3 is TGTGCCAGCAGGGTAGCGGGAGTTCCCGAGCAGTACTTC. Its protein is CASRVAGVPEQYF.

V gene TRBV2 combines with J gene TRBJ2-7, with a tentative D call TRBD2 (5 bases). V dropped 8 bases and J dropped 1 base, with 18 bases sitting between them. The germline V gene encodes CDR1 SNHLY and CDR2 FYNNEI. The CDR3 contains 15 residues. The CDR3 nucleotides are TGTGCCAGCCTCGTCGTATCAGACTATTCCTACGAGCAGTACTTC. It translates to CASLVVSDYSYEQYF.

The chain is built from TRBV9 and TRBJ1-2, with 8 positions matching TRBD1. The CDR3 extends over 13 amino acids. Germline assignment: CDR1 SGDLS and CDR2 YYNGEE. The J segment lost 8 bases and the V segment lost 0 bases, leaving 3 bases of the junction unmatched. The CDR3 protein is CASSVGAGGGYTF. DNA for the CDR3: TGTGCCAGCAGCGTAGGTGCAGGGGGCGGCTACACCTTC.

The V gene is TRBV19, the J gene TRBJ2-2; the match to TRBD1 covers 7 bases. V dropped 8 bases and J dropped 0; count of bases not matched to a gene: 3. The CDR3 is 14 residues long. Germline CDR1 reads LNHDA; CDR2 reads SQIVND (reference sequence). The CDR3 reads CASQTGPNTGELFF. CDR3 in DNA: TGTGCCAGTCAGACAGGGCCGAACACCGGGGAGCTGTTTTTT.

This clone occurred once. This rearrangement joins TRBV5-1 to TRBJ1-2; 7 nucleotides line up with TRBD1. Germline assignment: CDR1 SGHRS and CDR2 YFSETQ. This CDR3 is 13 amino acids long. Trimming cost V 4 bases and J 1 base; bases outside gene matches: 1. The DNA for the CDR3 is TGCGCCAGCAGCCGGGACAGTAACTATGGCTACACCTTC. It codes for CASSRDSNYGYTF.

This clone was recorded a few times. This chain joins TRBV6-1 and TRBJ2-1, with 13 bases lining up with TRBD2. This CDR3 spans 16 amino acids. V gave up 4 bases and J gave up 7 bases; unmatched junction bases: 7. Germline-derived CDR1 and CDR2 are MNHNS and SASEGT. The CDR3 bases are TGTGCCAGCAGTGCCCGGACTAGCGGGAGTTTAAATGAGCAGTTCTTC. Translated: CASSARTSGSLNEQFF.

This clone appeared a few times. The V call is TRBV28, the J call TRBJ2-1, with 8 nucleotides matching TRBD2. The CDR3 runs to 15 residues. J was trimmed by 5 bases and V by 2 bases; bases with no gene match: 5. Germline CDR1 and CDR2: MDHEN and SYDVKM. This CDR3 reads CASSLAGGINNEQFF. The CDR3 DNA reads TGTGCCAGCAGTTTAGCGGGAGGAATCAACAATGAGCAGTTCTTC. Combining the CDR3 with reference TRBV28 and TRBJ2-1 gives the whole variable domain DVKVTQSSRYLVKRTGEKVFLECVQDMDHENMFWYRQDPGLGLRLIYFSYDVKMKEKGDIPEGYSVSREKKERFSLILESASTNQTSMYLCASSLAGGINNEQFFGPGTRLTVL.

This clone was counted once. The rearrangement joins TRBV29-1 to TRBJ1-2; tentatively, D is TRBD1 (6 bases). The CDR3 length is 13 residues. With 5 bases removed from V and 5 bases from J, the gap between germline ends came to 15 bases. Germline V gene sequence: CDR1 SQVTM, CDR2 ANQGSEA. The CDR3 DNA reads TGCAGCGTTCGTTACAGGGAGCGGTATGGCTACACCTTC. Amino acid sequence: CSVRYRERYGYTF.

This chain joins TRBV7-9 and TRBJ2-5; 9 positions match TRBD2. Germline loops: CDR1 SEHNR, CDR2 FQNEAQ (reference sequence). After removal of 3 bases from V and 5 bases from J, the junction contained 1 base not matched to a gene. This CDR3 is 13 amino acids long. CDR3 sequence: CASSFAGGETQYF. CDR3 DNA sequence: TGTGCCAGCAGCTTCGCGGGGGGGGAGACCCAGTACTTC.